What follows describes a single TCR beta chain. Its antigen is still unknown. Repertoires were generated with immunoSEQ multiplex PCR, while TCRdb's copy carries only in-frame clones and drops some. Found here are about 64,000 clones, 90% to 95% of them singletons; the top ten hold 5.8%. These data belong to a study of cytomegalovirus exposure and HLA in healthy donors. Broader study findings: In vitro work confirmed that a few CMV-associated chains recognize CMV antigens.

This CDR3 region has 9 residues. The germline gives CDR1 LNHDA, CDR2 SQIVND (reference sequence). The source material was PBMCs. The V gene is TRBV19, the J gene TRBJ1-3, with a tentative D call TRBD1 (5 bases). This clonotype was sampled from a woman aged 18-29 years in good health and CMV-seropositive. The CDR3 region is CTIRVPIYF. The CDR3, as DNA: TGTACCATCAGGGTACCAATATATTTT.